The rows below give T cell receptor beta chains drawn from one sample of a study of T cell responses to AZD1222 COVID-19 vaccine. Profiled with immunoSEQ multiplex PCR; TCRdb holds only in-frame clones, not every one. The top ten clones hold 1.5% to 1.9% of a sample with 120,000 or so clones, 80% to 90% of them seen once. The material was peripheral blood, obtained on day 0 of AZD1222 vaccination. The receptors stem from an adult in good health. Both conserved end residues are part of each CDR3. Each record gives: D gene, J gene, V gene, clone size, CDR3 DNA, CDR3 protein. A D gene is named only where the DNA matches it firmly. Clone sizes are given selectively: once, few, many, or a class where the clone is expanded.

.	TRBJ2-3	TRBV28	.	TGTGCCAGCAGTTTCCCGGAGGGGGACTCTCTCACAGATACGCAGTATTTT	CASSFPEGDSLTDTQYF
TRBD1	TRBJ1-5	TRBV9	.	TGTGCCAGCAGCTCTGGACAGGGGGCTAGACAGCCCCAGCATTTT	CASSSGQGARQPQHF
TRBD1	TRBJ1-3	TRBV27	.	TGTGCCAGCAGCTCCAGGGGGCTCGGAAACACCATATATTTT	CASSSRGLGNTIYF
TRBD1	TRBJ1-2	TRBV24-1	.	TGTGCCACCAGTGGGTCGGACAGGCGGGGGTATGGCTACACCTTC	CATSGSDRRGYGYTF
.	TRBJ1-1	TRBV19	.	TGTGCCACCCTACTCACAGGTGAAGCTTTCTTT	CATLLTGEAFF
.	TRBJ2-1	TRBV25-1	few	TGTGCCTCCCTGATGGGATTGTACAGGGTAGATCACAATGAGCAGTTCTTC	CASLMGLYRVDHNEQFF
.	TRBJ1-5	TRBV5-1	once	TGCGCCAGCAGTCCTTTAACAGGAGACAATCAGCCCCAGCATTTT	CASSPLTGDNQPQHF
.	TRBJ2-6	TRBV24-1	.	TGTGCCACCAGTGGCCCGGGACCTAACTCTGGGGCCAACGTCCTGACTTTC	CATSGPGPNSGANVLTF
.	TRBJ2-3	TRBV11-1	few	TGTGCCAGCAGCTTAGCGGGACTCGTTTCCCCAGATACGCAGTATTTT	CASSLAGLVSPDTQYF
.	TRBJ2-6	TRBV19	.	TGTGCCAGTACCGACTCTGGGGCCAACGTCCTGACTTTC	CASTDSGANVLTF
.	TRBJ1-1	TRBV28	few	TGTGCCAGCAGTTTAGGGTTGGGGGGCGCGGGGAACACTGAAGCTTTCTTT	CASSLGLGGAGNTEAFF
.	TRBJ1-6	TRBV21-1	.	TGTGCCAGCAGCAAAGGAGACCCCGGGGATTCACCCCTCCACTTT	CASSKGDPGDSPLHF
TRBD2	TRBJ2-7	TRBV7-7	.	TGTGCTAGCAGCTTAGCAAAAGGACTAGCGGGCCCTTCCTACGAGCAGTACTTC	CASSLAKGLAGPSYEQYF
TRBD1	TRBJ1-2	TRBV28	.	TGTGCCAGCAGTTCACGAGCAACAGGGGGCGCACGGTATGGCTACACCTTC	CASSSRATGGARYGYTF
.	TRBJ1-6	TRBV7-9	.	TGTGCCAGCAGCTTTGGGCAGAACTATTCACCCCTCCACTTT	CASSFGQNYSPLHF
.	TRBJ1-6	TRBV18	.	TGTGCCGGCAGGGAAGGATCGGACTCACCCCTCCACTTT	CAGREGSDSPLHF
.	TRBJ2-2	TRBV24-1	.	TGTGCCACCAGTGACCCTGCCACAGGGACGAACACCGGGGAGCTGTTTTTT	CATSDPATGTNTGELFF
TRBD1	TRBJ1-4	TRBV24-1	.	TGTGCCACCAGTGATGGACAGGTTTCGAATGAAAAACTGTTTTTT	CATSDGQVSNEKLFF
.	TRBJ2-1	TRBV18	.	TGTGCCAGCTCACCAGCAGGGTGGCTAGGGAATGAGCAGTTCTTC	CASSPAGWLGNEQFF
.	TRBJ1-6	TRBV19	.	TGTGCCAGTAGTATTTCCCATTTGGGGCAAGGATTAGGTTCACCCCTCCACTTT	CASSISHLGQGLGSPLHF
TRBD1	TRBJ1-4	TRBV10-3	.	TGTGCCATCAGGGGGGACAGGGAGTTACTCACTAATGAAAAACTGTTTTTT	CAIRGDRELLTNEKLFF
TRBD2	TRBJ2-1	TRBV24-1	.	TGTGCCACCAGTGATATCCGGGACTACTCGAATGAGCAGTTCTTC	CATSDIRDYSNEQFF
.	TRBJ2-7	TRBV6-5	.	TGTGCCAGCAGCCAGGCGGGCAGAGGCTACGAGCAGTACTTC	CASSQAGRGYEQYF
TRBD2	TRBJ2-7	TRBV11-2	.	TGTGCCAGCACCCTAAGGGGAGCGGGAGCTTACGAGCAGTACTTC	CASTLRGAGAYEQYF
.	TRBJ1-6	TRBV9	.	TGTGCCAGCAACGAGTACGGCGACACTCTTTCTTCACCCCTCCACTTT	CASNEYGDTLSSPLHF
.	TRBJ1-4	TRBV18	.	TGTGCCAGCTCACCACTGGGCGAACCAACTAATGAAAAACTGTTTTTT	CASSPLGEPTNEKLFF
.	TRBJ1-6	TRBV12-3/TRBV12-4	.	TGTGCCAGCAGTTTAGGGATCTCACCCCTCCACTTT	CASSLGISPLHF
TRBD1	TRBJ1-5	TRBV9	.	TGTGCCAGCAGCTCAGGACAGGGGAATCAGCCCCAGCATTTT	CASSSGQGNQPQHF